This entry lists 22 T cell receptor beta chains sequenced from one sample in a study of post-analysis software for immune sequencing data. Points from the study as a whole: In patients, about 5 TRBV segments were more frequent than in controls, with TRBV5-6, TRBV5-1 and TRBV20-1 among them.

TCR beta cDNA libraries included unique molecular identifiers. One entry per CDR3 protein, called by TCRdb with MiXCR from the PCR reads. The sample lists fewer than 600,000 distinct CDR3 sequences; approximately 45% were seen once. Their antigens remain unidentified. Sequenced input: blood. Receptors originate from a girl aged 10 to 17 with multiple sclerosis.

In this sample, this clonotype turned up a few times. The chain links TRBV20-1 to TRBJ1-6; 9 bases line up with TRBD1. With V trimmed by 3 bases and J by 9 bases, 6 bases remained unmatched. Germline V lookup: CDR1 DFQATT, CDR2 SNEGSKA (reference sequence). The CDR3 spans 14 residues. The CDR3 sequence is CSARIVDRGSPLHF. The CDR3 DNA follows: TGCAGTGCTAGGATTGTGGACAGGGGTTCACCCCTCCACTTT.

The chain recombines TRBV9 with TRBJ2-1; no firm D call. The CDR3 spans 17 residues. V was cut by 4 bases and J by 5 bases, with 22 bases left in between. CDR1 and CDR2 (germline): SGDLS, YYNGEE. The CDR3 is CASSSVGRQVTDNEQFF. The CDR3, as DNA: TGTGCCAGCAGCAGCGTAGGAAGACAAGTGACGGACAATGAGCAGTTCTTC.

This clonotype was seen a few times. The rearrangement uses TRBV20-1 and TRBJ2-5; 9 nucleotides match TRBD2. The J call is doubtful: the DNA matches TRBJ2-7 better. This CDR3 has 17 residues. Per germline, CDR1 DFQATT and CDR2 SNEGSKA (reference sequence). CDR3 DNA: TGCAGTGCTAGAATTGGCGGGAGGGCCCTAACGGGAGGCGAGCAGTACTTC. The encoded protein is CSARIGGRALTGGEQYF.

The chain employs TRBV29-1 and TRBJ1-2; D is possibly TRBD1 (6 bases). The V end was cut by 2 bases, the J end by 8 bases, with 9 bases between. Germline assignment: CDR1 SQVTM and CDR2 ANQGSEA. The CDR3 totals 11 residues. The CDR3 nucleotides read TGCAGCGTTGAAAAAGGGGGGGGCTACACCTTC. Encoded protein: CSVEKGGGYTF.

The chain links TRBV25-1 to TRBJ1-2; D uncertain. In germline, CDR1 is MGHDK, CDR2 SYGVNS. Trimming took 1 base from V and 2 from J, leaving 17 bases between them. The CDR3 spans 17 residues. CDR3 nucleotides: TGTGCCAGCAGTGAATTTTTGGCTGACGGGTCCAACTATGGCTACACCTTC. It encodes CASSEFLADGSNYGYTF.

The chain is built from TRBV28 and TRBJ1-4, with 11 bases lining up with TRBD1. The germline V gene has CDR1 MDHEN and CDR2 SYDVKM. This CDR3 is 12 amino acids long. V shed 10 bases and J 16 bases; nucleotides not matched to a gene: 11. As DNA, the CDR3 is TGTGCCACCCGGACAGGGGGCAGGGAGCGGTTTTTT. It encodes CATRTGGRERFF. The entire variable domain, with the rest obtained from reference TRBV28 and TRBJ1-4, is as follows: DVKVTQSSRYLVKRTGEKVFLECVQDMDHENMFWYRQDPGLGLRLIYFSYDVKMKEKGDIPEGYSVSREKKERFSLILESASTNQTSMYLCATRTGGRERFFGSGTQLSVL.

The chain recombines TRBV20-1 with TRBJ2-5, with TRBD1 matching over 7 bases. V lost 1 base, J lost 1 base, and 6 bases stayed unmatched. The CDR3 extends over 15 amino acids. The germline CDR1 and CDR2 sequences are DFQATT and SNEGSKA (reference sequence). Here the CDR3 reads CSARGTGGSQETQYF. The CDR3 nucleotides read TGCAGTGCTAGAGGGACAGGTGGGAGCCAAGAGACCCAGTACTTC.

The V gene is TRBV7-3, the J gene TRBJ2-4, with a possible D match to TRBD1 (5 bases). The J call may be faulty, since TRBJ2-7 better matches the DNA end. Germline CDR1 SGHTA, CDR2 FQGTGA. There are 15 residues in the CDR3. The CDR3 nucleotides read TGTGCCAGCAGTTCGGCTGGGGCTCCGATAAACGAGCAGTACTTC. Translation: CASSSAGAPINEQYF.

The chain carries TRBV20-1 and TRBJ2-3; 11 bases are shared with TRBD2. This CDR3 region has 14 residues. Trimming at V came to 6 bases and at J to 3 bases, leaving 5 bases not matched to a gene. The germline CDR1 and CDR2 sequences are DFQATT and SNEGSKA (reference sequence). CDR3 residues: CSAGGLAETDTQYF. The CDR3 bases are TGCAGTGCCGGGGGACTAGCGGAAACAGATACGCAGTATTTT.

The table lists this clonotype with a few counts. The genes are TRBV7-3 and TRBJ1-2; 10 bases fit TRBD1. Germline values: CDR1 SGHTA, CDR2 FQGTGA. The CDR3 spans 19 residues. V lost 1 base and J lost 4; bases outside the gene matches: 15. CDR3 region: CASSLNAGTGASSSYGYTF. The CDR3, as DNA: TGTGCCAGCAGCTTAAACGCCGGGACAGGGGCCTCATCTAGCTATGGCTACACCTTC. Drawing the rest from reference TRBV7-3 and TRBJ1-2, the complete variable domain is GAGVSQTPSNKVTEKGKYVELRCDPISGHTALYWYRQSLGQGPEFLIYFQGTGAADDSGLPNDRFFAVRPEGSVSTLKIQRTERGDSAVYLCASSLNAGTGASSSYGYTFGSGTRLTVV.

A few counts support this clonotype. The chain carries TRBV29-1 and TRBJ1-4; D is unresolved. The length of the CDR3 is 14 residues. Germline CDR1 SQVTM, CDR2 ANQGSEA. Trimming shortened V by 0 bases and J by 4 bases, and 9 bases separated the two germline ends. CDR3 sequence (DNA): TGCAGCGTTGAAGACCCTCGAGGTAATGAAAAACTGTTTTTT. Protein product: CSVEDPRGNEKLFF. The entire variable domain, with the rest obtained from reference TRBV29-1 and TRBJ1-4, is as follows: SAVISQKPSRDICQRGTSLTIQCQVDSQVTMMFWYRQQPGQSLTLIATANQGSEATYESGFVIDKFPISRPNLTFSTLTVSNMSPEDSSIYLCSVEDPRGNEKLFFGSGTQLSVL.

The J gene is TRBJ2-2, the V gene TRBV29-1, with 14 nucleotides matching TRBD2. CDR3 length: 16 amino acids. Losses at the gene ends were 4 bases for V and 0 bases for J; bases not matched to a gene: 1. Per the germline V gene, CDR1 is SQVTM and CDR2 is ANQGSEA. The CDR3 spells CSVGLAGGPNTGELFF. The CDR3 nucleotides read TGCAGCGTTGGACTAGCGGGAGGGCCGAACACCGGGGAGCTGTTTTTT.

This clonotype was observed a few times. The CDR3 is CASSEAGSNQPQHF. The CDR3 bases are TGTGCCAGCAGTGAAGCGGGGTCGAATCAGCCCCAGCATTTT. The rearrangement joins TRBV6-1 to TRBJ1-5; D is undetermined. The germline gives CDR1 MNHNS, CDR2 SASEGT. Trimming pared 0 bases from V and 4 bases from J, leaving 7 bases between. The CDR3 sequence is 14 residues long.

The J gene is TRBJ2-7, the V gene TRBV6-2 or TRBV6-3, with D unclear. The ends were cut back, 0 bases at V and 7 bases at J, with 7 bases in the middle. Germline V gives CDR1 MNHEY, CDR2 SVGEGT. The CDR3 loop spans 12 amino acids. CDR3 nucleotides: TGTGCCAGCAGTTACTCGGGTTGGGAGCAGTACTTC. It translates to CASSYSGWEQYF.

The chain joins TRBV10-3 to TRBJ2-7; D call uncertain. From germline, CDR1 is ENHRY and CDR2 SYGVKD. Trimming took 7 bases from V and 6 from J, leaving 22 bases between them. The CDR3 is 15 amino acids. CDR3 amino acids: CAITASRAEAREQYF. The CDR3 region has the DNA TGTGCCATCACGGCTTCCCGGGCAGAGGCACGCGAGCAGTACTTC.

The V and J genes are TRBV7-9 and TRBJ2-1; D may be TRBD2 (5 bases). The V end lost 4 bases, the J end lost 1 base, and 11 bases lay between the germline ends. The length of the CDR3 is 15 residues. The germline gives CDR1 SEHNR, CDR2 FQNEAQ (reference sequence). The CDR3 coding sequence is TGTGCCAGCAGCTCGCCACTAGGATCCTACAATGAGCAGTTCTTC. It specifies CASSSPLGSYNEQFF.

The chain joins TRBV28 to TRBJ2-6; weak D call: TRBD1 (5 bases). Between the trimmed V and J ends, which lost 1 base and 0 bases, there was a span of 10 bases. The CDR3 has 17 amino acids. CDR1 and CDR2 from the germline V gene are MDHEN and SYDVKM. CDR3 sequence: CASSLYLDSSGANVLTF. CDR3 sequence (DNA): TGTGCCAGCAGTTTATACCTCGACAGCTCTGGGGCCAACGTCCTGACTTTC.

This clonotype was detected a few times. CDR3 protein: CASMNRVRTEAFF. For the CDR3, the DNA is TGTGCCAGCATGAACCGGGTCAGGACTGAAGCTTTCTTT. V usage is TRBV12-3 or TRBV12-4 and J usage is TRBJ1-1, with D uncertain. With 7 bases removed from V and 5 bases from J, the gap between germline ends came to 14 bases. This CDR3 comprises 13 residues.

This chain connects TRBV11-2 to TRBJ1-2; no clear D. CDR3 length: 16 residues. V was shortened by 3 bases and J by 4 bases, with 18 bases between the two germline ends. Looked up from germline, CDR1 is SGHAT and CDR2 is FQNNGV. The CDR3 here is CASSFPPRERLYGYTF. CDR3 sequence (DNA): TGTGCCAGCAGCTTTCCCCCCCGAGAGCGGCTCTATGGCTACACCTTC.

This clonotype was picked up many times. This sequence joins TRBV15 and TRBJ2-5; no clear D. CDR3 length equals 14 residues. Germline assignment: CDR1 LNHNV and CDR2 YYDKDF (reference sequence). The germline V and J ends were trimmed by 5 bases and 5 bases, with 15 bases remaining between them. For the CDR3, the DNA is TGTGCCACCAGCCCATCGGCGTCGACTGAGACCCAGTACTTC. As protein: CATSPSASTETQYF.

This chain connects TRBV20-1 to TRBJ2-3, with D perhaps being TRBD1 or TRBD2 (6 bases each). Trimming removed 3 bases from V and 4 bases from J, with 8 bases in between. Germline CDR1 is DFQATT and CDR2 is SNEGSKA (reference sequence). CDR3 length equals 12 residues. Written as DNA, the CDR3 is TGCAGTGCTAGGGAGGGGGCAGATACGCAGTATTTT. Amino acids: CSAREGADTQYF.

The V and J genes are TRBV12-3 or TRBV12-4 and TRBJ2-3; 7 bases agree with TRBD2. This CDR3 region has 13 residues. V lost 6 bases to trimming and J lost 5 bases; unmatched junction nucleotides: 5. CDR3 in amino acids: CASSLGRGDTQYF. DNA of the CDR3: TGTGCCAGCAGCCTAGGGAGGGGAGATACGCAGTATTTT.